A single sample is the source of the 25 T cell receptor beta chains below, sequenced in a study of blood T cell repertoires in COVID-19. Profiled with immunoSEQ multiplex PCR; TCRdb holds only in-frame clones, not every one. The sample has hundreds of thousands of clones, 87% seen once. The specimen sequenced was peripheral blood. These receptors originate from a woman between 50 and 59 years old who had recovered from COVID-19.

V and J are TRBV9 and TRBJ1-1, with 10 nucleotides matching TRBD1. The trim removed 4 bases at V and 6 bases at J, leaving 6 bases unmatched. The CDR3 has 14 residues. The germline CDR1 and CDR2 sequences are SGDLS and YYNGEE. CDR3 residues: CASSPRDRGSEAFF. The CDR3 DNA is TGTGCCAGCAGCCCCCGGGACAGGGGATCTGAAGCTTTCTTT.

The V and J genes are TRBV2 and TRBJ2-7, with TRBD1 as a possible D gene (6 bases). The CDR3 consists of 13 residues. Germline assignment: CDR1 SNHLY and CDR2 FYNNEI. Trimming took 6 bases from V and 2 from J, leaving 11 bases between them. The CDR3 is CASRWTEAYEQYF. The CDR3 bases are TGTGCCAGCAGATGGACAGAGGCCTACGAGCAGTACTTC.

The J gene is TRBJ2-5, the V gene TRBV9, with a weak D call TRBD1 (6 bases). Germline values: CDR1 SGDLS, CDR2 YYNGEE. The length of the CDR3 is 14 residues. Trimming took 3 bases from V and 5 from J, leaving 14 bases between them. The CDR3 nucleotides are TGTGCCAGCAGCGACGGGACATTTCGGGAGACCCAGTACTTC. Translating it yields CASSDGTFRETQYF.

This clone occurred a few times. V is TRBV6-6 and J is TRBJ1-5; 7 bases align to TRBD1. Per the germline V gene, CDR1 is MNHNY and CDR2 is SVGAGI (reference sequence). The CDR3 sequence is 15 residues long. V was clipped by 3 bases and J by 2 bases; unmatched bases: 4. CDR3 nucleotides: TGTGCCAGCAGTTATGGCGGGACAGGCAATCAGCCCCAGCATTTT. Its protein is CASSYGGTGNQPQHF.

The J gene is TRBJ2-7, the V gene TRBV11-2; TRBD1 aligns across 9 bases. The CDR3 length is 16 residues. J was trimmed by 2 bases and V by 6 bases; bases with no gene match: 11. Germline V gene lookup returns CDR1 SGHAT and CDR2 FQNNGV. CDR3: CASRSGQGTVAYEQYF. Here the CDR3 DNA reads TGTGCCAGCAGAAGTGGACAGGGGACCGTAGCCTACGAGCAGTACTTC. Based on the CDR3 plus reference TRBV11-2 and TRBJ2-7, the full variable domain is EAGVAQSPRYKIIEKRQSVAFWCNPISGHATLYWYQQILGQGPKLLIQFQNNGVVDDSQLPKDRFSAERLKGVDSTLKIQPAKLEDSAVYLCASRSGQGTVAYEQYFGPGTRLTVT.

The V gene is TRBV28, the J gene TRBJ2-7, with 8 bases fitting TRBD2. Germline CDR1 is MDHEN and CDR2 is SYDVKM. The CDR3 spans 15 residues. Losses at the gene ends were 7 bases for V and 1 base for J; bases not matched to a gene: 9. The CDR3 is CASTEIAGPSYEQYF. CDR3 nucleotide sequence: TGTGCCAGCACCGAGATAGCGGGACCTTCCTACGAGCAGTACTTC.

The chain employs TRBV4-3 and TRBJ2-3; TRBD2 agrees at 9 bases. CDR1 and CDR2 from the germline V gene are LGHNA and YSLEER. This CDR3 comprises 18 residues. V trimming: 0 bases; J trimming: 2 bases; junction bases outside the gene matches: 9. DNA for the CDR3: TGCGCCAGCAGCCAAGATATTTCTAGCGGGACATCCACAGATACGCAGTATTTT. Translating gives CASSQDISSGTSTDTQYF.

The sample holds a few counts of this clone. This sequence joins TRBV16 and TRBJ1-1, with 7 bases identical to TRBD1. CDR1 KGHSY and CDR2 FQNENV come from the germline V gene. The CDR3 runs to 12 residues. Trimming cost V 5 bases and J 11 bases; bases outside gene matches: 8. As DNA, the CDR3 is TGTGCCAGCAGCGATCGACAGGGTCCCGCTTTCTTT. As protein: CASSDRQGPAFF.

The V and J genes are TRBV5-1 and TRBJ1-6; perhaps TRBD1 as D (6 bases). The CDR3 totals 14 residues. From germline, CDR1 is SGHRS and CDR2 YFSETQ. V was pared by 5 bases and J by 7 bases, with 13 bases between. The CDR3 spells CASSPQTGNSPLHF. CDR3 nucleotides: TGCGCCAGCAGTCCCCAAACAGGGAATTCACCCCTCCACTTT.

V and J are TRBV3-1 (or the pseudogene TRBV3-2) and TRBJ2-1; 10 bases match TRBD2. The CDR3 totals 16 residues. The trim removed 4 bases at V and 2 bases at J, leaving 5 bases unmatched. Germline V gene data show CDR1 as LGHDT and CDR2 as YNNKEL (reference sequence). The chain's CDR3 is CASSLIGLAAYNEQFF. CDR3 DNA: TGTGCCAGCAGCCTAATAGGACTAGCGGCCTACAATGAGCAGTTCTTC.

CDR3 sequence: CASSLLGAAYEQYF. The CDR3 DNA reads as TGTGCCAGCAGTTTATTGGGGGCAGCCTACGAGCAGTACTTC. The chain uses TRBV28 and TRBJ2-7; perhaps TRBD1 as D (6 bases). The germline V gene encodes CDR1 MDHEN and CDR2 SYDVKM. Trimming removed 1 base from V and 2 bases from J, with 9 bases in between. The CDR3 spans 14 residues. The full variable domain, in which reference TRBV28 and TRBJ2-7 provide the parts outside the CDR3, is DVKVTQSSRYLVKRTGEKVFLECVQDMDHENMFWYRQDPGLGLRLIYFSYDVKMKEKGDIPEGYSVSREKKERFSLILESASTNQTSMYLCASSLLGAAYEQYFGPGTRLTVT.

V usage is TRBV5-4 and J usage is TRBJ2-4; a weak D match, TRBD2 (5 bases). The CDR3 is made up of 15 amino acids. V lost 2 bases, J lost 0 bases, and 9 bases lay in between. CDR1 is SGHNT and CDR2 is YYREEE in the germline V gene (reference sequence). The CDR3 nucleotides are TGTGCCAGCAGCTTAGGACTGCAAGCCAAAAACATTCAGTACTTC. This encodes CASSLGLQAKNIQYF.

CDR3 nucleotides: TGTGCCAGCAGCTTAGCAGGGAGCGAGACCCAGTACTTC. Amino acids: CASSLAGSETQYF. The V call is TRBV7-2, the J call TRBJ2-5, with a tentative D call TRBD2 (5 bases). Looked up from germline, CDR1 is SGHTA and CDR2 is FQGNSA. This CDR3 has 13 amino acids. The V gene lost 0 bases and the J gene lost 5 bases, with 7 bases spanning the gap.

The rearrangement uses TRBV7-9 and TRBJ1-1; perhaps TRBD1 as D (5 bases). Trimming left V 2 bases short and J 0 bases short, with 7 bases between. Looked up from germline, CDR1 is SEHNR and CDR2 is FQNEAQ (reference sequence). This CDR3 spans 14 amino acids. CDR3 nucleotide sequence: TGTGCCAGCAGCTTAAGGACACTGAACACTGAAGCTTTCTTT. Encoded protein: CASSLRTLNTEAFF.

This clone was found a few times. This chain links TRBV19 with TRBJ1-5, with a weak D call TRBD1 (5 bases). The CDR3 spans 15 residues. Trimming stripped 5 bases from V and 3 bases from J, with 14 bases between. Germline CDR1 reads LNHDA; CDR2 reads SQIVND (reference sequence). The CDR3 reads CASSLRRDLNQPQHF. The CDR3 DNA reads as TGTGCCAGTAGTCTCCGGCGGGACCTCAATCAGCCCCAGCATTTT.

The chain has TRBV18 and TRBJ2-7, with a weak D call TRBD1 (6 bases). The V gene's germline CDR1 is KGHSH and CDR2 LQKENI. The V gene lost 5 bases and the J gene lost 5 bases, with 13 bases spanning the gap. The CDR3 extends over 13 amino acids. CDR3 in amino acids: CASSEGAGDEQYF. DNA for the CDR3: TGTGCCAGCTCAGAAGGGGCAGGGGACGAGCAGTACTTC.

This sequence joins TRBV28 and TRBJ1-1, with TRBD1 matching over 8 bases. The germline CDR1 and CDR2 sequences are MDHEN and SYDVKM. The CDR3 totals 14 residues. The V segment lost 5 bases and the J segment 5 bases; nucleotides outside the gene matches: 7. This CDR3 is CASSIRTGRTEAFF. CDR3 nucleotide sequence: TGTGCCAGCAGTATAAGGACAGGGAGGACTGAAGCTTTCTTT.

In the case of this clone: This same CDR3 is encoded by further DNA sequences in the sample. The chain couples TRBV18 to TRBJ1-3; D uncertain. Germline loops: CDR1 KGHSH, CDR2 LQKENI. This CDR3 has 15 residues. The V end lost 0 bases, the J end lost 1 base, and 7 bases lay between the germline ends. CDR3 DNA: TGTGCCAGCTCACCACCTCGAGTTTCTGGAAACACCATATATTTT. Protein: CASSPPRVSGNTIYF.

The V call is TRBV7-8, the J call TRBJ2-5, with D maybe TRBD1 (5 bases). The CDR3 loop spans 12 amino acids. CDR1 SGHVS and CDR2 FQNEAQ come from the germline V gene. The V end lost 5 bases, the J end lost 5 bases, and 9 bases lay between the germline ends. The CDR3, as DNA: TGTGCCAGCAGCCAAGGGGCGGAGACCCAGTACTTC. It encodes CASSQGAETQYF.

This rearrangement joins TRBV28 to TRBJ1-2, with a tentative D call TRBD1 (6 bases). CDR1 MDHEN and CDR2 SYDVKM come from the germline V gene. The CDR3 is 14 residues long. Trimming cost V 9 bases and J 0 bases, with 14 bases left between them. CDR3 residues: CASRGGLANYGYTF. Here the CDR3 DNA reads TGTGCCAGTCGGGGGGGCCTAGCTAACTATGGCTACACCTTC.

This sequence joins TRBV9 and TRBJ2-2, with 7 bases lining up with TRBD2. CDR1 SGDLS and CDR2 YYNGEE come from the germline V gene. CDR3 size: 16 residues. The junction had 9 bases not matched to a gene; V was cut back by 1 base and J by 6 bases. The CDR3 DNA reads TGTGCCAGCAGCGTATTGGTGGGAGGGGAGGCCGGGGAGCTGTTTTTT. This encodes CASSVLVGGEAGELFF.

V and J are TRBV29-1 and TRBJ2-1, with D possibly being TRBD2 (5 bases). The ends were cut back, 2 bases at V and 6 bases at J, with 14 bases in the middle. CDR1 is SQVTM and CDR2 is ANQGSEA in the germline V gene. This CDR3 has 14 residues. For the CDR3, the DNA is TGCAGCGTTGAAAGAGGGTCAGGAGGCAATGAGCAGTTCTTC. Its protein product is CSVERGSGGNEQFF.

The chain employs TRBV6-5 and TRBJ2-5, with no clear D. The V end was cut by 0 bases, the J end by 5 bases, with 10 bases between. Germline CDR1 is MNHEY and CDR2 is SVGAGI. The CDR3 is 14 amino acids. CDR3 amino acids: CASSYSRSWETQYF. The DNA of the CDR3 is TGTGCCAGCAGTTACTCGAGGTCTTGGGAGACCCAGTACTTC.

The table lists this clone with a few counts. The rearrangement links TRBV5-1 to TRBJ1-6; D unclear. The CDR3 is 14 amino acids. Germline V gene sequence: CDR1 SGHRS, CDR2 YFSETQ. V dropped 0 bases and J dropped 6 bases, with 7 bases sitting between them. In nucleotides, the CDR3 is TGCGCCAGCAGCTTGGAGTCCAGTAATTCACCCCTCCACTTT. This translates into CASSLESSNSPLHF.

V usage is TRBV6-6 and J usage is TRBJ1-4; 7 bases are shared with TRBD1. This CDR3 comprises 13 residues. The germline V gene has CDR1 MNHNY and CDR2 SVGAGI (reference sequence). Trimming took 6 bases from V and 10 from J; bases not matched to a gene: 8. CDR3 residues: CASSPTGRGKLFF. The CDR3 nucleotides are TGTGCCAGCAGCCCGACAGGGCGGGGAAAACTGTTTTTT.